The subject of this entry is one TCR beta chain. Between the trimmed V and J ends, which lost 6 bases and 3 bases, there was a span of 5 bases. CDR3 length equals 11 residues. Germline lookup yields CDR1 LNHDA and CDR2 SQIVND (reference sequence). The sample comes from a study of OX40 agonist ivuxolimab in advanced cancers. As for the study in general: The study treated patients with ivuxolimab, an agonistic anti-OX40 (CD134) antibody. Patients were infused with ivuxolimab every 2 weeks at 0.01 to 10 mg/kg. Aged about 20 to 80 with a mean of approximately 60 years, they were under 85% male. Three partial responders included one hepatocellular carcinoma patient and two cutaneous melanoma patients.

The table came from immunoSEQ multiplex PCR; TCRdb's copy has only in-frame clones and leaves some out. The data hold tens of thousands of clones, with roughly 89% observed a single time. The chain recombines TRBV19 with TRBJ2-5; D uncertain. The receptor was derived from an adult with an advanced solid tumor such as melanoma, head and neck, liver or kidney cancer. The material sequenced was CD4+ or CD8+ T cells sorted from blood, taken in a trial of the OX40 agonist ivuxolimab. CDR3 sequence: CASSIEETQYF. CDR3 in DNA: TGTGCCAGTAGCATTGAAGAGACCCAGTACTTC.